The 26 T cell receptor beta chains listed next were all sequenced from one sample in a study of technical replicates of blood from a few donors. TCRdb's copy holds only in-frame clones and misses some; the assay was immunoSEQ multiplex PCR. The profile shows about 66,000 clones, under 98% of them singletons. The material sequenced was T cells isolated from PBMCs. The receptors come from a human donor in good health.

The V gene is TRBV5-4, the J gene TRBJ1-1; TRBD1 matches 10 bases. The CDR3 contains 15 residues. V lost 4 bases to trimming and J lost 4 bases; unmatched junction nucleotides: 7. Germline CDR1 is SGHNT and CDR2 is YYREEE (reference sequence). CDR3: CASSARQGASTEAFF. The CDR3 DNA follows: TGTGCCAGCAGCGCCAGACAGGGGGCGAGCACTGAAGCTTTCTTT.

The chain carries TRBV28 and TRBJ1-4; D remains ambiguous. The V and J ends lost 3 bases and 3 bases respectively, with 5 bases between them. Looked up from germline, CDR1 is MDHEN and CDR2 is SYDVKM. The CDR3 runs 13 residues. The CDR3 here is CASSFSSNEKLFF. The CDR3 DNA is TGTGCCAGCAGTTTCTCGTCTAATGAAAAACTGTTTTTT. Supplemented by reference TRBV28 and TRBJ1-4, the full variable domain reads DVKVTQSSRYLVKRTGEKVFLECVQDMDHENMFWYRQDPGLGLRLIYFSYDVKMKEKGDIPEGYSVSREKKERFSLILESASTNQTSMYLCASSFSSNEKLFFGSGTQLSVL.

DNA of the CDR3: TGCAGCGTTGGACGCGCGGGAGGGGTAGAGACCCAGTACTTC. This gives the protein CSVGRAGGVETQYF. The chain joins TRBV29-1 to TRBJ2-5, with 9 nucleotides matching TRBD2. The V gene end was trimmed by 4 bases and the J gene end by 4 bases; junction bases not matched to a gene: 7. Germline V gives CDR1 SQVTM, CDR2 ANQGSEA. The CDR3 has 14 residues.

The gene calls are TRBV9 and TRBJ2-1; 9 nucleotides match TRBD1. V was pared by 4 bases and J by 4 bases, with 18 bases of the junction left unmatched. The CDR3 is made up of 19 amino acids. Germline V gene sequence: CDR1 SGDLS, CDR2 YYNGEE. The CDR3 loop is CASSLRPGTGPLSYNEQFF. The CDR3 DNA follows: TGTGCCAGCAGCCTCCGTCCCGGGACAGGGCCCCTATCGTACAATGAGCAGTTCTTC.

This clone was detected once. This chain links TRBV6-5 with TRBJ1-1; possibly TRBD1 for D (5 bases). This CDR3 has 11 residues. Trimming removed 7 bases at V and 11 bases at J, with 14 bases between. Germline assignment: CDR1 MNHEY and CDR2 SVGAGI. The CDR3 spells CASNYQGWAFF. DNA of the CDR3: TGTGCCAGCAACTACCAGGGCTGGGCTTTCTTT.

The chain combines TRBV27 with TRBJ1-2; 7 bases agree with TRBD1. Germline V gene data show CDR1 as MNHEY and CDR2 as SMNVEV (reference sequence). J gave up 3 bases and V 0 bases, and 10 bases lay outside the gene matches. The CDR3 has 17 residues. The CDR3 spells CASSLSRDSSDYYGYTF. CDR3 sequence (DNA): TGTGCCAGCAGTTTATCCCGGGACAGCAGTGATTACTATGGCTACACCTTC.

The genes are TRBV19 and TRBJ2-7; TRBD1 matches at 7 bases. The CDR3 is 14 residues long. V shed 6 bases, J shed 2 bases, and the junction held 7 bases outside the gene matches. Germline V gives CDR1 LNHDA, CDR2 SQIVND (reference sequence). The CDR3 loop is CASSFTGETYEQYF. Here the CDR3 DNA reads TGTGCCAGTAGCTTTACAGGGGAAACCTACGAGCAGTACTTC.

CDR3 in amino acids: CASSPPRDRGLYTQYF. The CDR3 nucleotides read TGTGCCAGCAGCCCTCCCCGGGACAGGGGGTTATATACGCAGTATTTT. This sequence joins TRBV7-2 and TRBJ2-3, with 11 positions matching TRBD1. Trimming removed 5 bases from V and 7 bases from J; junction bases left unmatched: 11. CDR1 is SGHTA, CDR2 FQGNSA, per germline. This CDR3 has 16 amino acids.

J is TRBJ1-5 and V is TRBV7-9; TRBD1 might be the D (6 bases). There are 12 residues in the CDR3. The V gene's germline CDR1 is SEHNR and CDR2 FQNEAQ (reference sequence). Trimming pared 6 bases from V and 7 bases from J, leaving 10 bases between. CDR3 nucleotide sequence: TGTGCCAGCAGACAGGGAGGGCAGCCCCAGCATTTT. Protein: CASRQGGQPQHF.

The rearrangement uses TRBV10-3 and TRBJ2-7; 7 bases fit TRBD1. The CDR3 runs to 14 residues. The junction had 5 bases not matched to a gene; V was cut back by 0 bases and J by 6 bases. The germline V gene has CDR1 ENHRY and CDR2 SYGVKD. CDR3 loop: CAISESGTAREQYF. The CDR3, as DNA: TGTGCCATCAGTGAGTCTGGGACAGCTCGCGAGCAGTACTTC.

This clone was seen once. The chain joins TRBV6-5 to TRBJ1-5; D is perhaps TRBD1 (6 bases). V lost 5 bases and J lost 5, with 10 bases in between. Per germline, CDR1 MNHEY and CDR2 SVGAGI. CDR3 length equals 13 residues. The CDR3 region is CASSTGPYQPQHF. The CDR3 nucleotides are TGTGCCAGCAGTACAGGGCCGTATCAGCCCCAGCATTTT.

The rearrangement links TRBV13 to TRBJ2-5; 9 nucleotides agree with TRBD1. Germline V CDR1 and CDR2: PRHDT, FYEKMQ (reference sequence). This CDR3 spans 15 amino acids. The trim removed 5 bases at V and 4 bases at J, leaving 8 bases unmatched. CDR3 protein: CASSQDRGSLETQYF. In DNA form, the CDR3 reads TGTGCCAGCAGCCAGGACAGGGGATCCTTAGAGACCCAGTACTTC.

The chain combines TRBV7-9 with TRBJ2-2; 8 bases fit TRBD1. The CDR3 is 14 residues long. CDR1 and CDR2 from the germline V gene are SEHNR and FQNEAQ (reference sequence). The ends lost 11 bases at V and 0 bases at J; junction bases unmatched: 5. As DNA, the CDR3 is TGTGCCCCTAGGACAGGGCCGAACACCGGGGAGCTGTTTTTT. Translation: CAPRTGPNTGELFF. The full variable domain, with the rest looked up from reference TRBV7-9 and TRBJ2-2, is DTGVSQNPRHKITKRGQNVTFRCDPISEHNRLYWYRQTLGQGPEFLTYFQNEAQLEKSRLLSDRFSAERPKGSFSTLEIQRTEQGDSAMYLCAPRTGPNTGELFFGEGSRLTVL.

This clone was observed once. Here the CDR3 DNA reads TGTGCCTGGAGGGGGGGGCCCGCGGGCCAGTACTTC. Translating gives CAWRGGPAGQYF. The chain carries TRBV30 and TRBJ2-5, with D possibly being TRBD2 (7 bases). Deletions cut 3 bases from V and 10 bases from J, with 15 bases between. The CDR3 extends over 12 amino acids. In germline, CDR1 is GTSNPN, CDR2 SVGIG (reference sequence). Full variable domain (outside the CDR3, taken from reference TRBV30 and TRBJ2-5): SQTIHQWPATLVQPVGSPLSLECTVEGTSNPNLYWYRQAAGRGLQLLFYSVGIGQISSEVPQNLSASRPQDRQFILSSKKLLLSDSGFYLCAWRGGPAGQYFGPGTRLLVL.

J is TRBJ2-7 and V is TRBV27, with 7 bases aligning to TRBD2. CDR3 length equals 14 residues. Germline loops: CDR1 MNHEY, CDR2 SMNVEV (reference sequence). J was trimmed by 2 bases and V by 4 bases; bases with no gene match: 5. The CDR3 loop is CASSYASGPYEQYF. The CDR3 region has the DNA TGTGCCAGCAGTTACGCTAGCGGCCCCTACGAGCAGTACTTC.

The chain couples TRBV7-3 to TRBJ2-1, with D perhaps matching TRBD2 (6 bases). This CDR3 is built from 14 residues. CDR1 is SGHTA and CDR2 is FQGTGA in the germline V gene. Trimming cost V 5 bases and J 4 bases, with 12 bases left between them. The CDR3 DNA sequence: TGTGCCAGCAGCCCCGGGACTTCTTACAATGAGCAGTTCTTC. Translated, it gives CASSPGTSYNEQFF.

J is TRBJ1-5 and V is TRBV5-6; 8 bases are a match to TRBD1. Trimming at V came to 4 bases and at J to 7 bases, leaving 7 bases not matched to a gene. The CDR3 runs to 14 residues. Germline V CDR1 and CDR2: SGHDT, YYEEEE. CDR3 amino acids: CASSDRGGGQPQHF. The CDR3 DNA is TGTGCCAGCAGCGACAGGGGAGGCGGACAGCCCCAGCATTTT.

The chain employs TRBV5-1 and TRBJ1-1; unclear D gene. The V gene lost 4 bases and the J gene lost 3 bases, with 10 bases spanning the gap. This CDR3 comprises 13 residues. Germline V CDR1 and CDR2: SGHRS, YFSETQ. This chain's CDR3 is CASSRQEDTEAFF. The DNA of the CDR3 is TGCGCCAGCAGCAGGCAGGAAGACACTGAAGCTTTCTTT.

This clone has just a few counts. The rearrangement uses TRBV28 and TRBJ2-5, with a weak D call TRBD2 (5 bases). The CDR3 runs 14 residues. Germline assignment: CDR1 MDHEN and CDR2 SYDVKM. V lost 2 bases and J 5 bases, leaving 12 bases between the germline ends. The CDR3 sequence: CASSLGDRRETQYF. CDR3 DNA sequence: TGTGCCAGCAGTTTAGGGGATAGGAGGGAGACCCAGTACTTC.

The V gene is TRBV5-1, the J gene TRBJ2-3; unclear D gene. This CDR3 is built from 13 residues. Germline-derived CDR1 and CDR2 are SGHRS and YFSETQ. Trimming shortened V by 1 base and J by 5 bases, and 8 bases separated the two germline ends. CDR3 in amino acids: CASSLLPEDTQYF. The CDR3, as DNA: TGCGCCAGCAGCTTGCTCCCAGAAGATACGCAGTATTTT.

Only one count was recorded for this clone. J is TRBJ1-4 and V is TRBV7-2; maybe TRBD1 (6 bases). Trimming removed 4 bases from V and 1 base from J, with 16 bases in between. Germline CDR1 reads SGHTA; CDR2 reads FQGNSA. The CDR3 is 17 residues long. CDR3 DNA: TGTGCCAGCAGCTCACAGGGTTATGACTTAACTAATGAAAAACTGTTTTTT. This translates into CASSSQGYDLTNEKLFF.

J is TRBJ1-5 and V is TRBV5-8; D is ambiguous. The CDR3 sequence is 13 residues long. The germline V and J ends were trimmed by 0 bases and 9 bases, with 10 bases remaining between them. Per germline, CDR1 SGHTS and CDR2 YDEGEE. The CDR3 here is CASSLAGSRPQHF. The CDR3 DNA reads TGTGCCAGCAGCTTGGCGGGGAGTAGGCCCCAGCATTTT.

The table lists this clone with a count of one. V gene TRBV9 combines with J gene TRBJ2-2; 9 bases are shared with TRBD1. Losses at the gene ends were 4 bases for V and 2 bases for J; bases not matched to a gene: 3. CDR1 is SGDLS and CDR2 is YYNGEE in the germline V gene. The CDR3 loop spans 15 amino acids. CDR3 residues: CASSTGQGNTGELFF. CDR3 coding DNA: TGTGCCAGCAGCACGGGACAGGGTAACACCGGGGAGCTGTTTTTT.

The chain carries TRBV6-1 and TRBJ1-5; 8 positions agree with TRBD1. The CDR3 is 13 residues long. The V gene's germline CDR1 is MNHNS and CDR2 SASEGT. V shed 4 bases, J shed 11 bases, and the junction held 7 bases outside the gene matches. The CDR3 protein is CASSVPDRAAQHF. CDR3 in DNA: TGTGCCAGCAGTGTTCCGGACAGGGCGGCCCAGCATTTT.

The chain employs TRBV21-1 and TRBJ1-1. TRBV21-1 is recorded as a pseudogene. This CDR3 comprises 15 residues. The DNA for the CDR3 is TGTGCCAGCACTTCCCGACCAGAGGAGAACACTGAAGCTTTCTTT. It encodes CASTSRPEENTEAFF.

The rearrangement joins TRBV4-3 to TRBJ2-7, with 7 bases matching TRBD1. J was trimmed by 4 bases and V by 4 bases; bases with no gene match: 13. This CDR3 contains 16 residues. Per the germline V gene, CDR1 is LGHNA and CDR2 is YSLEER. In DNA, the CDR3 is TGCGCCAGCAGCCTTGGCCCGAGGACAGGTTCGTACGAGCAGTACTTC. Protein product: CASSLGPRTGSYEQYF.